This T cell receptor (beta chain) was sequenced for a study of T-cell memory formation after mild COVID-19. Across the whole study: TCR clusters were mostly confined to one donor each. Points from the study as a whole: A second wave expanding day 15 to 37 was CD4+-biased; contracting clones were balanced.

J gave up 5 bases and V 4 bases, and 8 bases lay outside the gene matches. This CDR3 spans 15 amino acids. CDR1 KGHDR and CDR2 SFDVKD come from the germline V gene. With constant-segment primers, 5'RACE yielded cDNA libraries of TCR alpha and TCR beta that carried sample barcodes and UMIs. MiXCR, run by TCRdb on the 5' RACE reads, gives a single entry per CDR3 protein. The sample lists approximately 270,000 distinct CDR3 sequences, about 16% occurring once. This clonotype occurred many times. Its matching antigen is unknown. The sequence was collected from a man between 18 and 35 years old who had mild COVID-19 (a few samples of this study predate the infection). Cell type and time point are not known. The V call is TRBV24-1, the J call TRBJ2-3; 7 bases fit TRBD2. The sequenced sample consisted of PBMCs or a T cell subset sorted from them (not recorded which). The CDR3, as DNA: TGTGCCACCAGTGACACGCGGGGGTACGGAGATACGCAGTATTTT. As protein: CATSDTRGYGDTQYF.